This T cell receptor beta chain comes out of a study of identifying expanded T cells in peripheral blood. Assay: immunoSEQ multiplex PCR; the TCRdb copy retains only in-frame clones and omits some. Of 75,000 to 90,000 clones listed, 70% to 90% are singletons. As regards this clone: Its target is unknown.

Per the germline V gene, CDR1 is SGDLS and CDR2 is YYNGEE. With 3 bases clipped from V and 4 bases from J, the junction kept 6 bases outside the gene matches. CDR3 length: 15 amino acids. Notes on the study in general: Approximately 1.2 clones differed between technical replicates, versus about 15 and 19 over time. Two-week clone count variance significantly increased as total template count grew.

The V and J genes are TRBV9 and TRBJ1-1; 10 nucleotides agree with TRBD1. The material sequenced was blood. The TCR sequence derives from a person aged 18-69 years in good health. CDR3 DNA sequence: TGTGCCAGCAGCGCGTGGGACAGGGGCGGCACTGAAGCTTTCTTT. Protein sequence: CASSAWDRGGTEAFF.